The following is a T cell receptor beta chain sequence with its context. Its cognate antigen is unknown. A J-beta primer mix and a sample-barcoded 5' primer were used in a second PCR of about 6 to 12 cycles. MiXCR was run by TCRdb on the 5' RACE reads, yielding one entry per CDR3 protein. The sample shows almost 550,000 distinct CDR3 sequences, nearly 25% of them seen only once. The data stem from a study of blood T cells in healthy people across ages. Per sample, no less than 6 micrograms of total RNA were extracted. Looked up from germline, CDR1 is SGDLS and CDR2 is YYNGEE. The V gene end was trimmed by 0 bases and the J gene end by 5 bases; junction bases not matched to a gene: 10. CDR3 length: 16 amino acids. The study's findings and limits: In older individuals, TCR beta diversity per million T cells was lower, falling roughly linearly with age. Changes seen in expanded clonotypes were possibly confounded by donor CMV status left unknown.

The same sample was also studied in work on T cells of mothers and their children. That report notes: Reads recorded for TCR beta CDR3 numbered over 8.5 million per mother and some 3.3 million per child.

Sequenced sample: blood. V usage is TRBV9 and J usage is TRBJ2-5, with TRBD2 identical over 7 bases. This TCR was sampled from a boy aged 5-17 years in good health. The CDR3 sequence is CASSVGRGGALETQYF. The CDR3 coding sequence is TGTGCCAGCAGCGTAGGCCGCGGGGGTGCACTGGAGACCCAGTACTTC.